The 17 T cell receptor beta chains given below trace back to one sample, sequenced in a study of Graves' ophthalmopathy and Graves' hyperthyroidism. TCR beta CDR3 regions were amplified from RNA transcripts. First-round RT-PCR with HTBI primers preceded a second-round multiplex PCR. TCRdb reprocessed the multiplex PCR reads via MiXCR and lists one record per CDR3 protein. The sample holds about 500,000 distinct CDR3 sequences, under 15% seen once. What was sequenced was blood. The receptor set was obtained from a woman aged 30 to 39 with Graves' ophthalmopathy.

This clonotype was observed at least ten times. J is TRBJ1-2 and V is TRBV29-1, with 9 bases lining up with TRBD1. This CDR3 comprises 14 residues. The V and J ends lost 6 bases and 3 bases, in that order; junction bases with no gene match: 8. Germline CDR1 reads SQVTM; CDR2 reads ANQGSEA. As DNA, the CDR3 is TGCAGCGTCGGCGGGACAGGGAATGACTATGGCTACACCTTC. This encodes CSVGGTGNDYGYTF.

The V gene is TRBV2, the J gene TRBJ1-2; D remains unclear. Trimming stripped 8 bases from V and 2 bases from J, with 12 bases between. This CDR3 comprises 13 residues. Germline CDR1 is SNHLY and CDR2 is FYNNEI. The CDR3: CASPRLVNYGYTF. The CDR3 DNA reads as TGTGCCAGCCCGCGACTGGTGAACTATGGCTACACCTTC.

There are many counts of this clonotype. At one boundary the junction diverges from the germline segment, which might be a read error. The chain links TRBV4-1 to TRBJ1-1; 8 bases line up with TRBD1. Germline loops: CDR1 MGHRA, CDR2 YSYEKL. The CDR3 spans 14 residues. The CDR3 spells CASSIGQGGTEAFF. The CDR3 region has the DNA TGTGCCAGCAGCATTGGACAGGGAGGAACTGAAGCTTTCTTT.

This chain uses TRBV10-3 with TRBJ2-7, with TRBD1 matching 7 bases. Germline CDR1 is ENHRY and CDR2 is SYGVKD. The CDR3 extends over 14 amino acids. V was clipped by 3 bases and J by 2 bases; unmatched bases: 4. DNA for the CDR3: TGTGCCATCAGTGAAGGGGGCGCGACCTACGAGCAGTACTTC. Translation gives CAISEGGATYEQYF.

This clonotype was counted ten times or more. The CDR3 sequence: CASSKGHKRSNQPQHF. CDR3 in DNA: TGTGCCAGCAGTAAGGGACACAAAAGAAGCAATCAGCCCCAGCATTTT. The chain uses TRBV6-1 and TRBJ1-5; maybe TRBD1 (6 bases). V was pared by 5 bases and J by 1 base, with 15 bases between. This CDR3 is 16 amino acids long. Germline CDR1 reads MNHNS; CDR2 reads SASEGT.

This clonotype has ten or more counts. The chain is built from TRBV27 and TRBJ1-5; D unclear. The V end lost 2 bases, the J end lost 4 bases, and 6 bases lay between the germline ends. Germline V gene lookup returns CDR1 MNHEY and CDR2 SMNVEV (reference sequence). The CDR3 length is 13 residues. CDR3 sequence reads: CASSLLMNQPQHF. CDR3 coding DNA: TGTGCCAGCAGTTTACTAATGAATCAGCCCCAGCATTTT.

This clonotype was detected many times. CDR3: CASSRRGDTEAFF. In DNA, the CDR3 is TGTGCCAGCAGTCGCAGAGGGGACACTGAAGCTTTCTTT. This rearrangement joins TRBV4-2 to TRBJ1-1; TRBD1 is a possible D gene (5 bases). Germline-derived CDR1 and CDR2 are LGHNA and YNFKEQ. The CDR3 has 13 amino acids. The V end lost 6 bases, the J end lost 3 bases, and 11 bases lay between the germline ends.

This clonotype occurred many times. The genes are TRBV20-1 and TRBJ2-6; D uncertain. The CDR3 spans 13 residues. Germline V CDR1 and CDR2: DFQATT, SNEGSKA (reference sequence). V dropped 3 bases and J dropped 2 bases, with 5 bases sitting between them. CDR3 nucleotide sequence: TGCAGTGCTAGGGGTGCTGGGGCCAACGTCCTGACTTTC. Its translation: CSARGAGANVLTF.

In its sample, this clonotype was seen many times. The chain carries TRBV28 and TRBJ2-7, with D unresolved. V was pared by 2 bases and J by 1 base, with 9 bases between. Germline loops: CDR1 MDHEN, CDR2 SYDVKM. The CDR3 is made up of 14 amino acids. CDR3 bases: TGTGCCAGCAGTTTACCCAGAACTTCCTACGAGCAGTACTTC. Protein: CASSLPRTSYEQYF.

There are many counts of this clonotype. This CDR3 is CASRTPRGGTEAFF. Here the CDR3 DNA reads TGTGCCAGCAGGACCCCGAGGGGAGGAACTGAAGCTTTCTTT. This sequence joins TRBV6-1 and TRBJ1-1; possible D gene TRBD1, 5 bases. Germline CDR1 MNHNS, CDR2 SASEGT. V was shortened by 6 bases and J by 5 bases, with 16 bases between the two germline ends. This CDR3 is 14 amino acids long.

This clonotype was recorded many times. The chain links TRBV5-6 to TRBJ2-2; no clear D. Trimming took off 1 base at V and 7 bases at J, with 8 bases between the two ends. The germline gives CDR1 SGHDT, CDR2 YYEEEE. The CDR3 totals 13 residues. The CDR3 region is CASSLSSGGELFF. The CDR3 coding sequence is TGTGCCAGCAGCTTGTCCTCTGGCGGGGAGCTGTTTTTT.

The chain carries TRBV30 and TRBJ1-2; no clear D gene. V was pared by 3 bases and J by 7 bases, with 15 bases between. Per germline, CDR1 GTSNPN and CDR2 SVGIG (reference sequence). This CDR3 spans 13 amino acids. CDR3 sequence: CAWSPAEGIGYTF. In DNA form, the CDR3 reads TGTGCCTGGAGCCCGGCCGAGGGAATTGGCTACACCTTC.

This clonotype was seen many times. This sequence joins TRBV30 and TRBJ2-7; possibly TRBD1 or TRBD2 for D (6 bases each). V was trimmed by 3 bases and J by 3 bases, leaving 15 bases between them. This CDR3 is 14 amino acids long. Germline CDR1 is GTSNPN and CDR2 is SVGIG (reference sequence). The CDR3 reads CAWRGGRRYYEQYF. For the CDR3, the DNA is TGTGCCTGGAGAGGGGGGCGAAGGTACTACGAGCAGTACTTC.

The sample holds many counts of this clonotype. V usage is TRBV30 and J usage is TRBJ1-1, with 7 bases lining up with TRBD1. Trimming removed 2 bases from V and 1 base from J; junction bases left unmatched: 1. CDR1 is GTSNPN and CDR2 is SVGIG in the germline V gene (reference sequence). The length of the CDR3 is 13 residues. This CDR3 is CAWSPGGNTEAFF. The CDR3, as DNA: TGTGCCTGGAGTCCAGGGGGGAACACTGAAGCTTTCTTT.

This chain uses TRBV11-3 with TRBJ2-7, with D tentatively TRBD2 (5 bases). Germline V CDR1 and CDR2: SGHNT, YENEEA. V was clipped by 9 bases and J by 6 bases, with 21 bases between them. The CDR3 is 14 amino acids. CDR3: CARSPGLGPREQYF. Written as DNA, the CDR3 is TGTGCCAGAAGCCCCGGACTGGGCCCGCGCGAGCAGTACTTC.

This clonotype was detected many times. The chain couples TRBV7-3 to TRBJ1-1; D unclear. The V gene lost 5 bases and the J gene lost 3 bases, with 10 bases spanning the gap. Germline loops: CDR1 SGHTA, CDR2 FQGTGA. CDR3 length: 13 residues. CDR3 sequence reads: CASSVAPDTEAFF. The CDR3 DNA reads TGTGCCAGCAGCGTCGCGCCGGACACTGAAGCTTTCTTT.

This clonotype was recorded at least ten times. The chain carries TRBV30 and TRBJ1-2; D is unresolved. Germline V CDR1 and CDR2: GTSNPN, SVGIG (reference sequence). V was shortened by 8 bases and J by 2 bases, with 6 bases between the two germline ends. The CDR3 runs to 10 residues. The CDR3 DNA reads as TGTGCCGTGGTGAACTATGGCTACACCTTC. This gives the protein CAVVNYGYTF.